The 15 T cell receptor beta chains below come from one sample, sequenced in a study of CD4 T cells in relation to SARS-CoV-2 and coronaviruses. Before the COVID-19 pandemic, during about 2011-2019, CD4+ T cells were taken from unexposed donors. CD4+ T cells were isolated from the cells after around 11 days of culture. These receptors have no identified antigens. Profiled with immunoSEQ multiplex PCR; TCRdb holds only in-frame clones, not every one. The profile shows just under 20,000 clones, around four fifths of them singletons. The sequenced material came from CD4+ T cells from PBMCs, cultured in vitro. These receptors came from a human donor in good health.

This chain connects TRBV3-1 (or the pseudogene TRBV3-2) to TRBJ2-5, with D perhaps matching TRBD1 or TRBD2 (6 bases each). CDR3 length: 16 residues. Germline V gene sequence: CDR1 LGHDT, CDR2 YNNKEL (reference sequence). The germline V and J ends were trimmed by 0 bases and 7 bases, with 18 bases remaining between them. The CDR3 DNA sequence: TGTGCCAGCAGCCAAGATCCGGGGGCGGCTGTAGTGACCCAGTACTTC. It encodes CASSQDPGAAVVTQYF.

This clone was observed a few times. The genes are TRBV15 and TRBJ1-5, with D uncertain. Germline-derived CDR1 and CDR2 are LNHNV and YYDKDF (reference sequence). Deletions cut 6 bases from V and 3 bases from J, with 18 bases between. This CDR3 has 16 amino acids. The CDR3 is CATRIPSDGTNQPQHF. CDR3 sequence (DNA): TGTGCCACCAGAATACCGAGTGACGGAACCAATCAGCCCCAGCATTTT.

The chain couples TRBV21-1 to TRBJ2-7; the D call of TRBD1 is as the table states it, not checked on the DNA. TRBV21-1 is flagged as a pseudogene. This CDR3 has 21 amino acids. CDR3 residues: CASSSPEADRIPRLATYEQYF. CDR3 bases: TGTGCCAGCAGCTCCCCGGAGGCCGACAGGATCCCCCGCCTAGCTACCTACGAGCAGTACTTC.

This clone was seen only a few times. The chain couples TRBV9 to TRBJ1-2; D not certain. The CDR3 has 15 residues. Trimming stripped 0 bases from V and 3 bases from J, with 12 bases between. Per the germline V gene, CDR1 is SGDLS and CDR2 is YYNGEE. The CDR3 DNA sequence: TGTGCCAGCAGCGTAGCTCCAGGTACCGACTATGGCTACACCTTC. Amino acids: CASSVAPGTDYGYTF.

The genes are TRBV1 and TRBJ2-3. TRBV1 is deemed a pseudogene. This CDR3 contains 14 residues. The DNA of the CDR3 is TGCACCAGCAGCCAAGCGGGACCCTCAGATACGCAGTATTTT. This sequence encodes CTSSQAGPSDTQYF.

The chain uses TRBV19 and TRBJ1-1; D unresolved. Germline CDR1 reads LNHDA; CDR2 reads SQIVND (reference sequence). This CDR3 has 14 amino acids. V was clipped by 4 bases and J by 7 bases, with 16 bases between them. The chain's CDR3 is CASSTHQSYGEAFF. The CDR3 bases are TGTGCCAGTAGTACCCATCAATCGTACGGTGAAGCTTTCTTT.

CDR3 coding DNA: TGTGCCATCAGAGGAGGGTTGGACACTGAAGCTTTCTTT. Its protein product is CAIRGGLDTEAFF. The chain has TRBV10-3 and TRBJ1-1; D ambiguous. Germline values: CDR1 ENHRY, CDR2 SYGVKD. The length of the CDR3 is 13 residues. Trimming removed 6 bases from V and 3 bases from J, with 11 bases in between.

The J gene is TRBJ1-1, the V gene TRBV20-1; D uncertain. CDR3 length: 11 amino acids. Trimming stripped 5 bases from V and 6 bases from J, with 10 bases between. Germline V lookup: CDR1 DFQATT, CDR2 SNEGSKA (reference sequence). CDR3: CSARTPAEAFF. The DNA for the CDR3 is TGCAGTGCTCGGACGCCCGCTGAAGCTTTCTTT.

The CDR3 coding sequence is TGTGCCAGAAGCTTATTTCCGCCCCCTGCAGGAGAGTCTGGGGCCAACGTCCTGACTTTC. Translation gives CARSLFPPPAGESGANVLTF. This chain joins TRBV7-5 and TRBJ2-6. TRBV7-5 is a recognized pseudogene. This CDR3 contains 20 residues.

The chain carries TRBV5-1 and TRBJ1-3; D may be TRBD1 (5 bases). The V end lost 4 bases, the J end lost 2 bases, and 7 bases lay between the germline ends. Per germline, CDR1 SGHRS and CDR2 YFSETQ. The CDR3 runs to 13 residues. CDR3 loop: CASSMGPGNTIYF. CDR3 bases: TGCGCCAGCAGCATGGGGCCTGGAAACACCATATATTTT.

This clone was recorded a few times. The chain uses TRBV3-1 (or the pseudogene TRBV3-2) and TRBJ2-7; the D gene is possibly TRBD1 (6 bases). With 0 bases removed from V and 6 bases from J, the gap between germline ends came to 12 bases. This CDR3 spans 14 amino acids. CDR1 is LGHDT, CDR2 YNNKEL, per germline (reference sequence). The CDR3 here is CASSQDLLGAEQYF. CDR3 nucleotide sequence: TGTGCCAGCAGCCAAGATCTCTTGGGGGCCGAGCAGTACTTC.

V usage is TRBV27 and J usage is TRBJ1-4; no firm D call. The CDR3 runs 14 residues. CDR1 and CDR2 (germline): MNHEY, SMNVEV (reference sequence). Trimming pared 5 bases from V and 3 bases from J, leaving 10 bases between. CDR3 coding DNA: TGTGCCAGCAGTGCTGGGAACTCTAATGAAAAACTGTTTTTT. This translates into CASSAGNSNEKLFF.

This clone was recorded a few times. The J gene is TRBJ1-5, the V gene TRBV10-1; D might be TRBD1 (5 bases). CDR3 length: 13 residues. Germline V gene lookup returns CDR1 WNHNN and CDR2 SYGVQD (reference sequence). V was clipped by 6 bases and J by 3 bases, with 9 bases between them. CDR3 DNA sequence: TGCGCCAGCAGCGTGGACATCAATCAGCCCCAGCATTTT. This gives the protein CASSVDINQPQHF.

The V and J genes are TRBV13 and TRBJ2-1, with D uncertain. V was trimmed by 1 base and J by 0 bases, leaving 13 bases between them. From germline, CDR1 is PRHDT and CDR2 FYEKMQ (reference sequence). This CDR3 comprises 17 residues. DNA of the CDR3: TGTGCCAGCAGCTTAGTTCGGGCAATGAACTCCTACAATGAGCAGTTCTTC. Encoded protein: CASSLVRAMNSYNEQFF.

The V gene is TRBV19, the J gene TRBJ1-5; 7 bases align to TRBD1. The CDR3 loop spans 13 amino acids. The V and J ends lost 8 bases and 5 bases, in that order; junction bases with no gene match: 6. Germline V gene sequence: CDR1 LNHDA, CDR2 SQIVND (reference sequence). As DNA, the CDR3 is TGTGCCAGTGGTACAGGGGATTATCAGCCCCAGCATTTT. The encoded protein is CASGTGDYQPQHF.